Following are 22 T cell receptor beta chains from one sample sequenced in a study of blood T cell repertoires in COVID-19. Clones were read by immunoSEQ multiplex PCR, and TCRdb kept only the in-frame ones, dropping some. The sample has about 170,000 clones; approximately 91% are singletons. The sequencing sample was made of peripheral blood. The receptors were sampled from a man between 45 and 60 years old with acute or convalescent COVID-19.

CDR3 residues: CASSLAGSEQFF. The CDR3 DNA follows: TGCGCCAGCAGCTTGGCGGGGAGTGAGCAGTTCTTC. V gene TRBV5-1 combines with J gene TRBJ2-1; maybe TRBD2 (5 bases). V was cut by 0 bases and J by 9 bases, with 7 bases left in between. The CDR3 is made up of 12 amino acids. Germline V CDR1 and CDR2: SGHRS, YFSETQ.

This clone was found once. The CDR3 coding sequence is TGTGCCAGTAGTATAGACGGACAGGGGGTGGGAAACACTGAAGCTTTCTTT. Translating gives CASSIDGQGVGNTEAFF. The chain joins TRBV19 to TRBJ1-1, with TRBD1 matching 10 bases. Germline assignment: CDR1 LNHDA and CDR2 SQIVND (reference sequence). CDR3 length: 17 residues. Unmatched junction bases numbered 6, after V lost 0 bases and J lost 2 bases.

This clone was recorded only once. The rearrangement links TRBV19 to TRBJ2-1; D might be TRBD1 (6 bases). In germline, CDR1 is LNHDA, CDR2 SQIVND (reference sequence). V gave up 8 bases and J gave up 6 bases, with 17 bases separating them. The CDR3 totals 14 residues. The chain's CDR3 is CASQRDISSNEQFF. CDR3 nucleotide sequence: TGTGCCAGTCAACGGGACATCAGTAGCAATGAGCAGTTCTTC.

V usage is TRBV24-1 and J usage is TRBJ2-5; 9 bases are a match to TRBD1. The V gene's germline CDR1 is KGHDR and CDR2 SFDVKD. Losses at the gene ends were 4 bases for V and 5 bases for J; bases not matched to a gene: 10. CDR3 length equals 16 residues. CDR3 protein: CATSDPPGQGTETQYF. CDR3 coding DNA: TGTGCCACCAGTGACCCGCCGGGACAGGGTACGGAGACCCAGTACTTC.

The V and J genes are TRBV10-3 and TRBJ2-1; TRBD2 matches 7 bases. Germline values: CDR1 ENHRY, CDR2 SYGVKD. With 3 bases clipped from V and 0 bases from J, the junction kept 8 bases outside the gene matches. The CDR3 sequence is 17 residues long. CDR3 in amino acids: CAISEGGRLSSYNEQFF. The CDR3 DNA reads TGTGCCATCAGTGAAGGCGGGAGACTGAGCTCCTACAATGAGCAGTTCTTC.

V gene TRBV7-9 combines with J gene TRBJ2-6, with TRBD1 identical over 7 bases. Per the germline V gene, CDR1 is SEHNR and CDR2 is FQNEAQ (reference sequence). V gave up 2 bases and J gave up 4 bases; unmatched junction bases: 5. The CDR3 runs 16 residues. The CDR3 DNA follows: TGTGCCAGCAGCTTAACAGGGGTAACCGGGGCCAACGTCCTGACTTTC. The encoded protein is CASSLTGVTGANVLTF.

The chain has TRBV28 and TRBJ2-1, with TRBD2 identical over 9 bases. The CDR3 is 14 residues long. With V trimmed by 2 bases and J by 7 bases, 3 bases remained unmatched. The germline V gene encodes CDR1 MDHEN and CDR2 SYDVKM. CDR3 sequence reads: CASSLAGGQNEQFF. In DNA form, the CDR3 reads TGTGCCAGCAGTTTAGCGGGAGGGCAGAATGAGCAGTTCTTC.

The chain uses TRBV2 and TRBJ1-4; TRBD1 is a possible D gene (6 bases). CDR1 is SNHLY, CDR2 FYNNEI, per germline. The CDR3 totals 16 residues. V was cut by 5 bases and J by 4 bases, with 17 bases left in between. The CDR3 DNA reads TGTGCCAGCAGTCCATACGGCGGACAGCTTAATGAAAAACTGTTTTTT. Translation: CASSPYGGQLNEKLFF.

The rearrangement joins TRBV10-3 to TRBJ1-1; TRBD1 agrees at 8 bases. From germline, CDR1 is ENHRY and CDR2 SYGVKD. Trimming took 7 bases from V and 7 from J; bases not matched to a gene: 8. The CDR3 has 13 residues. CDR3 sequence reads: CAIKTGARGEAFF. In nucleotides, the CDR3 is TGTGCCATCAAGACAGGGGCACGGGGTGAAGCTTTCTTT.

The gene calls are TRBV3-1 (or the pseudogene TRBV3-2) and TRBJ1-6, with D maybe TRBD1 (6 bases). The germline V and J ends were trimmed by 3 bases and 10 bases, with 10 bases remaining between them. Germline CDR1 reads LGHDT; CDR2 reads YNNKEL (reference sequence). The length of the CDR3 is 13 residues. CDR3 nucleotides: TGTGCCAGCAGCCAGGCAGGGGACTCACCCCTCCACTTT. Its translation: CASSQAGDSPLHF.

The sample holds one count of this clone. The CDR3 here is CATTEGQGWNTEAFF. CDR3 in DNA: TGTGCCACCACGGAGGGTCAGGGATGGAACACTGAAGCTTTCTTT. The chain recombines TRBV24-1 with TRBJ1-1; tentatively, D is TRBD1 (5 bases). V was cut by 8 bases and J by 1 base, with 16 bases left in between. Germline CDR1 is KGHDR and CDR2 is SFDVKD. CDR3 length equals 15 residues.

This chain joins TRBV18 and TRBJ2-7, with TRBD1 identical over 7 bases. Germline-derived CDR1 and CDR2 are KGHSH and LQKENI. This CDR3 is 13 amino acids long. Unmatched junction bases numbered 7, after V lost 5 bases and J lost 6 bases. The CDR3 protein is CASSSGQLGEQYF. The CDR3 DNA reads as TGTGCCAGCTCATCGGGACAGTTAGGCGAGCAGTACTTC.

The rearrangement links TRBV27 to TRBJ1-1; a weak D match, TRBD1 (6 bases). Germline CDR1 reads MNHEY; CDR2 reads SMNVEV (reference sequence). This CDR3 is built from 15 residues. The V and J ends lost 1 base and 5 bases respectively, with 14 bases between them. This CDR3 reads CASSLFTGSVTEAFF. In DNA, the CDR3 is TGTGCCAGCAGTTTATTTACAGGGTCAGTTACTGAAGCTTTCTTT.

This sequence joins TRBV10-2 and TRBJ2-7; TRBD2 aligns across 9 bases. Trimming at V came to 3 bases and at J to 6 bases, leaving 9 bases not matched to a gene. Germline CDR1 WSHSY, CDR2 SAAADI. This CDR3 contains 15 residues. DNA of the CDR3: TGCGCCAGCAGTGATTTAGCGGGAGAAATCCCCGAGCAGTACTTC. As protein: CASSDLAGEIPEQYF.

The V and J genes are TRBV19 and TRBJ2-5; weak D call: TRBD1 (6 bases). This CDR3 region has 16 residues. The germline V gene has CDR1 LNHDA and CDR2 SQIVND (reference sequence). Trimming stripped 5 bases from V and 5 bases from J, with 21 bases between. Written as DNA, the CDR3 is TGTGCCAGTAGTTCGGTAGCAGGGGCCGCCCTTGAGACCCAGTACTTC. Translating it yields CASSSVAGAALETQYF.

This rearrangement joins TRBV9 to TRBJ2-3; 13 bases are shared with TRBD2. Losses at the gene ends were 6 bases for V and 1 base for J; bases not matched to a gene: 8. The CDR3 has 17 amino acids. Germline CDR1 is SGDLS and CDR2 is YYNGEE. The CDR3: CASTKTSGGAGTDTQYF. The CDR3 nucleotides are TGTGCCAGCACTAAAACTAGCGGGGGGGCCGGCACAGATACGCAGTATTTT.

V is TRBV10-3 and J is TRBJ2-7; D unclear. This CDR3 spans 13 amino acids. V was clipped by 5 bases and J by 3 bases, with 11 bases between them. Germline loops: CDR1 ENHRY, CDR2 SYGVKD. The CDR3 DNA follows: TGTGCCATCAGTAACAGAGAGTACTACGAGCAGTACGTC. Protein: CAISNREYYEQYV.

This clone was seen a few times. The chain combines TRBV6-6 with TRBJ2-7; 10 bases match TRBD1. CDR1 MNHNY and CDR2 SVGAGI come from the germline V gene (reference sequence). V trimming: 2 bases; J trimming: 7 bases; junction bases outside the gene matches: 8. This CDR3 contains 15 residues. The CDR3 DNA follows: TGTGCCAGCAGTTACAAAGCCGGGACAGGGGTTGAGCAGTACGTC. As protein: CASSYKAGTGVEQYV.

The rearrangement links TRBV7-9 to TRBJ2-3, with 11 bases fitting TRBD2. V was clipped by 4 bases and J by 2 bases; unmatched bases: 5. In germline, CDR1 is SEHNR, CDR2 FQNEAQ (reference sequence). This CDR3 spans 16 amino acids. CDR3 sequence reads: CASSSGTSGYTDTQYF. The CDR3 bases are TGTGCCAGCAGCTCCGGGACTAGCGGTTACACAGATACGCAGTATTTT.

This clone has only one observation. The chain uses TRBV4-3 and TRBJ2-1; TRBD2 aligns across 13 bases. In germline, CDR1 is LGHNA, CDR2 YSLEER. CDR3 size: 15 residues. The V segment lost 4 bases and the J segment 5 bases; nucleotides outside the gene matches: 2. The CDR3 region has the DNA TGCGCCAGCAGCCCTACTAGCGGGGGGGACAATGAGCAGTTCTTC. Translation: CASSPTSGGDNEQFF.

The genes are TRBV27 and TRBJ1-5; possible D gene TRBD1, 5 bases. Trimming shortened V by 4 bases and J by 9 bases, and 10 bases separated the two germline ends. The CDR3 spans 12 residues. Germline V lookup: CDR1 MNHEY, CDR2 SMNVEV (reference sequence). The CDR3 loop reads CASSSPGGPQHF. CDR3 nucleotides: TGTGCCAGCAGTTCCCCGGGGGGGCCCCAGCATTTT.

This sequence joins TRBV19 and TRBJ1-6, with a weak D call TRBD1 (5 bases). V was clipped by 0 bases and J by 2 bases, with 5 bases between them. The CDR3 is made up of 15 amino acids. The germline V gene has CDR1 LNHDA and CDR2 SQIVND (reference sequence). CDR3 residues: CASSIETAYNSPLHF. DNA for the CDR3: TGTGCCAGTAGTATAGAGACAGCCTATAATTCACCCCTCCACTTT.